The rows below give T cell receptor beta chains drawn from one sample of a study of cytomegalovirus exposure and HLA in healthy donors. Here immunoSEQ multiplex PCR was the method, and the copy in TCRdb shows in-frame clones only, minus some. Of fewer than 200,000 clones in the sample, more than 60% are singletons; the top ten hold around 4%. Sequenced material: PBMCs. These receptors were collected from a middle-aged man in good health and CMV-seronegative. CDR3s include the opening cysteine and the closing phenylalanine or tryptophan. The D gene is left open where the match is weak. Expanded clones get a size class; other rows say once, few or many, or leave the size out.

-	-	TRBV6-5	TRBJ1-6	TGTGCCAGCAGTGCAGGGGTTTCACCCCTCCACTTT	CASSAGVSPLHF
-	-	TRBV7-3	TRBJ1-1	TGTGCCAGCAGCCCTGTAGCGGATCGGGAAGCTTTCTTT	CASSPVADREAFF
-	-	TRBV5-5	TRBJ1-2	TGTGCCAGCAGCTCCCGGTCCGCAGGGTTGGTTGGCTACACCTTC	CASSSRSAGLVGYTF
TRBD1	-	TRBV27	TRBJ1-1	TGTGCCAGCAGCCAGGGGGCGCGGACTGAAGCTTTCTTT	CASSQGARTEAFF
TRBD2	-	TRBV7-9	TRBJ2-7	TGTGCCAGCAGCTCAGGACTAGCGGGACCTAAGGAGCAGTACTTC	CASSSGLAGPKEQYF
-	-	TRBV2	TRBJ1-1	TGTGCCAGCAGTGAAAGTCGGGTAGGGGCAGGTGAAGCTTTCTTT	CASSESRVGAGEAFF
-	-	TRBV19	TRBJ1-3	TGTGCCAGTAGTATCCGGATCGGGAACACCATATATTTT	CASSIRIGNTIYF
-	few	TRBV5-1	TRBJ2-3	TGCGCCAGCAGCTTCCAGGGAACTTCTGCGCAGTATTTT	CASSFQGTSAQYF
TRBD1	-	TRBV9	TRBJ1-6	TGTGCCAGCAAGCAGGGGGCGAATTCACCCCTCCACTTT	CASKQGANSPLHF
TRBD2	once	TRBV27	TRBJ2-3	TGTGCCAGCAGTTCTCCCCACGCGGGGGGGAGCACAGATACGCAGTATTTT	CASSSPHAGGSTDTQYF
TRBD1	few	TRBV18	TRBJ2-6	TGTGCCAGCTCACGGGACAGGGTCAACTCTGGGGCCAACGTCCTGACTTTC	CASSRDRVNSGANVLTF
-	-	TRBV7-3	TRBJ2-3	TGTGCCAGCAGCTTATCCGGGACACCTGGGACCTCGGCGGGGCAGTATTTT	CASSLSGTPGTSAGQYF
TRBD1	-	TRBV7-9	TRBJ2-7	TGTGCCAGCAGACCAGTGACAGGGGGTCGCGAGCAGTACTTC	CASRPVTGGREQYF
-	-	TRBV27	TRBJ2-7	TGTGCCAGCAGTCCTTCTACGGGTCGTGGGGAGCAGTACTTC	CASSPSTGRGEQYF
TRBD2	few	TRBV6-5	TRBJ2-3	TGTGCCAGCAGTTATGTAGCGGGGGGCACAGATACGCAGTATTTT	CASSYVAGGTDTQYF
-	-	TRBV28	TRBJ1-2	TGTGCCAGCAGTTTATCCACGCCGGGGAAGTATGGCTACACCTTC	CASSLSTPGKYGYTF
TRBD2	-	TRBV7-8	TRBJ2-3	TGTGCCAGCAGCTTACGGACTAGCGGGCCAGATACGCAGTATTTT	CASSLRTSGPDTQYF
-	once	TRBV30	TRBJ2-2	TGTGCCTGCGACAGAGCGAACACCGGGGAGCTGTTTTTT	CACDRANTGELFF
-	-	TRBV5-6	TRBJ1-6	TGTGCCAGCAGCCCCAAGACACGGCATAATTCACCCCTCCACTTT	CASSPKTRHNSPLHF
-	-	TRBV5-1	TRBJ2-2	TGCGCCAGCAGCTTGGGGGGGCCGGGCACCGGGGAGCTGTTTTTT	CASSLGGPGTGELFF
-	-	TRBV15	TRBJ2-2	TGTGCCACCAGCAGAGGTTTAGTCGCCGGGGAGCTGTTTTTT	CATSRGLVAGELFF
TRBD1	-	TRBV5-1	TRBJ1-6	TGCGCCAGCAGACCCACAACAGGGGCTACCAATTCACCCCTCCACTTT	CASRPTTGATNSPLHF
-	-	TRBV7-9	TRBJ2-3	TGTGCCAGCAGCTTTCCAACAGATACGCAGTATTTT	CASSFPTDTQYF
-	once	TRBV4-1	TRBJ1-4	TGCGCCAGCAGCCAAGTAACGGGAAAGATGGATGAAAAACTGTTTTTT	CASSQVTGKMDEKLFF
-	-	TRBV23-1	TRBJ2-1	TGCGCCAGCAGTCAATCGCTTAAGGACAGCTTCGGGCCTAAGCAGTTCTTC	CASSQSLKDSFGPKQFF
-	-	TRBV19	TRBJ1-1	TGTGCCAGTAGATCAGGGAACACTGAAGCTTTCTTT	CASRSGNTEAFF
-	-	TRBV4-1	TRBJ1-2	TGCGCCAGCAGCCCCGAGCCCCAGCAGGCCCGTTATGGCTACACCTTC	CASSPEPQQARYGYTF
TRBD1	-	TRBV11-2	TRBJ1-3	TGTGCCAGCAGCCGGGACAGACTTGGAAACACCATATATTTT	CASSRDRLGNTIYF
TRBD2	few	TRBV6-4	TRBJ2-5	TGTGCCAGCAGTAGGACTAGCGGAGACCAAGAGACCCAGTACTTC	CASSRTSGDQETQYF
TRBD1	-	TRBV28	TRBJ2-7	TGTGCTAGCAGCATTGACAGGGCCGTTTTCTACGAGCAGTACTTC	CASSIDRAVFYEQYF
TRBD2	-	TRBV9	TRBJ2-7	TGTGCCAGCAGCGTTGCTAGCGGGGGGTCATCATACGAGCAGTACTTC	CASSVASGGSSYEQYF
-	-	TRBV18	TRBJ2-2	TGTGCCAGCTCACCGAGGGGGACGAACACCGGGGAGCTGTTTTTT	CASSPRGTNTGELFF
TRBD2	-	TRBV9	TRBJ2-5	TGTGCCAGCAGCGTAGCTGGGGGGGGAGGGGCAAAGACCCAGTACTTC	CASSVAGGGGAKTQYF
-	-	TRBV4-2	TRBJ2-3	TGTGCCAGCAGCCAAATGGAGCGCGGGGCCACAGATACGCAGTATTTT	CASSQMERGATDTQYF
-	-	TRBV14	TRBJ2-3	TGTGCCAGCAGCCAAGAGGGGCTAAGGCGTCCTTGGGATACGCAGTATTTT	CASSQEGLRRPWDTQYF
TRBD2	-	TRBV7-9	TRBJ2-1	TGTGCCAGCAGCGAAGGGACTAGCGGGGGGGATGAGCAGTTCTTC	CASSEGTSGGDEQFF
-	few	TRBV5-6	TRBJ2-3	TGTGCCAGCAGCCCCTACTCAGGGTTCGGGCCAGATACGCAGTATTTT	CASSPYSGFGPDTQYF
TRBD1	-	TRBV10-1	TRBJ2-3	TGCGCCAGCAGCCCCGGGACAGGGGCGGATACGCAGTATTTT	CASSPGTGADTQYF
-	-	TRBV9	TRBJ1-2	TGTGCCAGCAGCGTAGGAGACAGTAACTATGGCTACACCTTC	CASSVGDSNYGYTF
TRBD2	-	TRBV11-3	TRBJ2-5	TGTGCCAGCAGCCCATCCGGGACTAGCAGGGAGACCCAGTACTTC	CASSPSGTSRETQYF
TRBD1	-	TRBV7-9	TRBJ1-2	TGTGCCAGCAGCCCAGGGCAGGGGGTGAGCTACACCTTC	CASSPGQGVSYTF
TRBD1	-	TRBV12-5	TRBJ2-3	TGTGCTAGTGGTTGGGGGACAGGATCGGTAGATATGCAGTATTTT	CASGWGTGSVDMQYF